This is a list of T cell receptor beta chains from one sample in a study of blood T cell repertoires in COVID-19. Libraries were prepared by immunoSEQ multiplex PCR; TCRdb keeps only in-frame clonotypes and omits some of them. The sample yields some 260,000 clones, approximately 89% seen once. Sequenced sample: peripheral blood. Every receptor here comes from a woman aged 70-85 years with COVID-19, enrolled during active disease. The CDR3 runs from the conserved cysteine through the conserved F or W. D genes are given only for firm matches. The size of a clone is reported for some rows only, either as once, few or many, or as a class for expanded clones.

once	TRBV6-2/TRBV6-3	TRBJ2-5	-	TGTGCCAGCAGTGACGCCATTACGGGGGAGACCCAGTACTTC	CASSDAITGETQYF
-	TRBV2	TRBJ1-1	-	TGTGCCAGCACCGGACAGATCGAAGCTTTCTTT	CASTGQIEAFF
-	TRBV30	TRBJ2-2	TRBD1	TGTGCCTGGGTGCGCGGACAGGGGGTCACCGGGGAGCTGTTTTTT	CAWVRGQGVTGELFF
-	TRBV5-1	TRBJ1-2	-	TGCGCCAGCAGGATTTTAGGGACTGGCTATGGCTACACCTTC	CASRILGTGYGYTF
-	TRBV2	TRBJ2-1	-	TGTGCCAGCAGAAAGTCGGGTGAGCAGTTCTTC	CASRKSGEQFF
-	TRBV30	TRBJ2-5	TRBD1	TGTGCCTGGAGTGTAGGGACAGGGCCCCAAGAGACCCAGTACTTC	CAWSVGTGPQETQYF
-	TRBV6-4	TRBJ1-1	-	TGTGCCAGCAGTGGAACGGGGGGTCAGACTGAAGCTTTCTTT	CASSGTGGQTEAFF
-	TRBV27	TRBJ1-5	-	TGTGCCAGCAGTGGGGGCCGGGCTAATCAGCCCCAGCATTTT	CASSGGRANQPQHF
-	TRBV6-5	TRBJ2-7	TRBD1	TGTGCCAGCAGTTACGGGGACAGGGATGATCAGTACTTC	CASSYGDRDDQYF
-	TRBV19	TRBJ2-5	TRBD2	TGTGCCAGTAGTTTAGCGGGAGTGGAGACCCAGTACTTC	CASSLAGVETQYF
-	TRBV21-1	TRBJ1-5	-	TGTGCCAGCAGCAAAAAGGACGGGACAGCGCAGCCCCAGCATTTT	CASSKKDGTAQPQHF
-	TRBV2	TRBJ1-2	TRBD1	TGTGCCAGCAGCGGACAGGTGAACTATGGCTACACCTTC	CASSGQVNYGYTF
few	TRBV30	TRBJ1-3	-	TGTGCCTGGAGCGGGTTCTCTGGAAACACCATATATTTT	CAWSGFSGNTIYF
-	TRBV28	TRBJ2-7	-	TGTGCCAGCAGACCCGGGACTCCATCCTACGAGCAGTACTTC	CASRPGTPSYEQYF